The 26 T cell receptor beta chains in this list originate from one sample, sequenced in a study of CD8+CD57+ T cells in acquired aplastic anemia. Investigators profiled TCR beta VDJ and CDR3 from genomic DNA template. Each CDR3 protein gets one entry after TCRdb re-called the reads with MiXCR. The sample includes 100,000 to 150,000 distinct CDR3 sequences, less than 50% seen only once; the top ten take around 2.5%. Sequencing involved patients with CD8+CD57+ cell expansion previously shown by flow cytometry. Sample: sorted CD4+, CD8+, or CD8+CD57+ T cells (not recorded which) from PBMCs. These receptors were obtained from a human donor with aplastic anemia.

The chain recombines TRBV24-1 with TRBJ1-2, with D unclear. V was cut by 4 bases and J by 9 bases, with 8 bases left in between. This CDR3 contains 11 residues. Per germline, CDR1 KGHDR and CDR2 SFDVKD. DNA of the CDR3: TGTGCCACCAGTGACAGTTCAAGCTACACCTTC. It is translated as CATSDSSSYTF.

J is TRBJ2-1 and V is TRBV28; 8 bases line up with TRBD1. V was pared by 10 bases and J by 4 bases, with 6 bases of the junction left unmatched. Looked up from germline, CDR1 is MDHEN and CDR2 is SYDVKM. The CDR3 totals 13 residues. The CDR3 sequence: CATDRGPYNEQFF. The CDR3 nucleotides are TGTGCCACCGACAGGGGACCGTACAATGAGCAGTTCTTC.

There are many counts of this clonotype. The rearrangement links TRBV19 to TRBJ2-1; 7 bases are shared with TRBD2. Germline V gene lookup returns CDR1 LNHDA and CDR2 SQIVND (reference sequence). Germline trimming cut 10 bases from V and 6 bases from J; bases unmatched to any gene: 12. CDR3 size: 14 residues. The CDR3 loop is CATSLAWGGNEQFF. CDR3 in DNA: TGTGCCACCTCTCTAGCCTGGGGGGGCAATGAGCAGTTCTTC.

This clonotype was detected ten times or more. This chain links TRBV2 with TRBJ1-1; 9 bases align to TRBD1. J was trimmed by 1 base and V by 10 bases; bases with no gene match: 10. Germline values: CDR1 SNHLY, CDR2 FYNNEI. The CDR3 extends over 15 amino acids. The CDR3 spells CANIRDRAANTEAFF. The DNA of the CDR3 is TGTGCCAACATCCGGGACAGGGCCGCGAACACTGAAGCTTTCTTT. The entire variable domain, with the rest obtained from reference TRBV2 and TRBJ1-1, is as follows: EPEVTQTPSHQVTQMGQEVILRCVPISNHLYFYWYRQILGQKVEFLVSFYNNEISEKSEIFDDQFSVERPDGSNFTLKIRSTKLEDSAMYFCANIRDRAANTEAFFGQGTRLTVV.

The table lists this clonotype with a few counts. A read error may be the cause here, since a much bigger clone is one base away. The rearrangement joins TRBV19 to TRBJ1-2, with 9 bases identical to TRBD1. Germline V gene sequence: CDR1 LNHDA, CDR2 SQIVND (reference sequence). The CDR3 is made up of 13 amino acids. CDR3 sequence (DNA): TGTGCCAGCAGTAGGACAGGGGAGCACGGCTACACCTTC. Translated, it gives CASSRTGEHGYTF.

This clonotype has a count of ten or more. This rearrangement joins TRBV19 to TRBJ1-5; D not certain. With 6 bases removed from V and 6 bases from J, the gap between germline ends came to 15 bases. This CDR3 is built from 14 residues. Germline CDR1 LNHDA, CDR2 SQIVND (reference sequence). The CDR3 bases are TGTGCCAGTAGGACGCAAGTCCAGTTTCAGCCCCAGCATTTT. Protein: CASRTQVQFQPQHF. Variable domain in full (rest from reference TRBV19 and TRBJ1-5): DGGITQSPKYLFRKEGQNVTLSCEQNLNHDAMYWYRQDPGQGLRLIYYSQIVNDFQKGDIAEGYSVSREKKESFPLTVTSAQKNPTAFYLCASRTQVQFQPQHFGDGTRLSIL.

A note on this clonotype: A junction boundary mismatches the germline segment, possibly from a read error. CDR3 DNA sequence: TGTGCCAGCAGTGAGTCTAGCGGGAGGAGGGCAGATACGCAGTATTTT. Encoded protein: CASSESSGRRADTQYF. The chain combines TRBV10-3 with TRBJ2-3; TRBD2 matches at 11 bases. Looked up from germline, CDR1 is ENHRY and CDR2 is SYGVKD. This CDR3 spans 16 amino acids.

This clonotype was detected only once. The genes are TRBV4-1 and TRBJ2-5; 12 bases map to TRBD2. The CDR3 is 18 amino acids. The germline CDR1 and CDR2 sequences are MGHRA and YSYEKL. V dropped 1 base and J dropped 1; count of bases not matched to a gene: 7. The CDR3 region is CASSQAMTSGGTQETQYF. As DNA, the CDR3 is TGCGCCAGCAGCCAAGCCATGACTAGCGGGGGAACCCAAGAGACCCAGTACTTC.

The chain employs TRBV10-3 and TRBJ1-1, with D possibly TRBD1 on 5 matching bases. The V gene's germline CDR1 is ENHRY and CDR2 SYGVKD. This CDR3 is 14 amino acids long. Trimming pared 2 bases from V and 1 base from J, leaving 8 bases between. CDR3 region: CAISERGTNTEAFF. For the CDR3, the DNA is TGTGCCATCAGTGAGCGCGGGACGAACACTGAAGCTTTCTTT.

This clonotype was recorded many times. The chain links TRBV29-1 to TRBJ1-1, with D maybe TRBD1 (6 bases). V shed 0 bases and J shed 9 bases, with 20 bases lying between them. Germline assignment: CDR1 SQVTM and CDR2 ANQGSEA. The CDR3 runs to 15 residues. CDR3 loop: CSVEDGRQGSTKAFF. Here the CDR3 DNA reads TGCAGCGTTGAAGATGGGAGGCAGGGGAGTACTAAAGCTTTCTTT. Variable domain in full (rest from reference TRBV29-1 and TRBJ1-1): SAVISQKPSRDICQRGTSLTIQCQVDSQVTMMFWYRQQPGQSLTLIATANQGSEATYESGFVIDKFPISRPNLTFSTLTVSNMSPEDSSIYLCSVEDGRQGSTKAFFGQGTRLTVV.

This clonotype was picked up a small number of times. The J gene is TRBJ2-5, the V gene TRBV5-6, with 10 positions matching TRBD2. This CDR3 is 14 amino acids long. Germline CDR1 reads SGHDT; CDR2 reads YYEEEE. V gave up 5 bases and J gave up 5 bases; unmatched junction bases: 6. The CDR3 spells CASSSRTSGETQYF. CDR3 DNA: TGTGCCAGCAGTTCTCGGACTAGCGGTGAGACCCAGTACTTC.

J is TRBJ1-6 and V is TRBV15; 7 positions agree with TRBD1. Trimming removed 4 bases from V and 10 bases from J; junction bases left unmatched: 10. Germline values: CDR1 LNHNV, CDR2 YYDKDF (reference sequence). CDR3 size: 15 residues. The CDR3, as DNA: TGTGCCACCAGCAAGGGGCAGGGGGGTTCATCACCCCTCCACTTT. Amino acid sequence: CATSKGQGGSSPLHF.

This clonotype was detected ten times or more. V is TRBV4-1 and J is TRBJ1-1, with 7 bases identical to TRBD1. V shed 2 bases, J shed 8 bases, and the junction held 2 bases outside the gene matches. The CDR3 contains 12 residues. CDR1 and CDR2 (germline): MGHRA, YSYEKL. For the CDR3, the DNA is TGCGCCAGCAGCCAAACAGGGGTCGAAGCTTTCTTT. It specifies CASSQTGVEAFF.

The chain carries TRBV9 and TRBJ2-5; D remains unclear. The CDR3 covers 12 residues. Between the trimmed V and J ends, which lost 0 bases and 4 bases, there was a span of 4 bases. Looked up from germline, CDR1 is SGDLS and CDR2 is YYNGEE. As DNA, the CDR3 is TGTGCCAGCAGCGTAGGGTTAGAGACCCAGTACTTC. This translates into CASSVGLETQYF.

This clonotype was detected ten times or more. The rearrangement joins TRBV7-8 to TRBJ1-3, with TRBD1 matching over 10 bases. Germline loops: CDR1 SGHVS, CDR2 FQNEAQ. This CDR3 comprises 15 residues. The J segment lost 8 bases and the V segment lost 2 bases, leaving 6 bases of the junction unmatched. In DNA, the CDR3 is TGTGCCAGCAGCTTAATACAGGACAGGGGGGACACCATATATTTT. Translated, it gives CASSLIQDRGDTIYF.

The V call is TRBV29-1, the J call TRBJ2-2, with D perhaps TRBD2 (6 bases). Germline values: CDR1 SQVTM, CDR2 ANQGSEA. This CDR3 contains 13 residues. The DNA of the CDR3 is TGCACCAATGGAGGAGGGTCCACCGGGGAGCTGTTTTTT. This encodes CTNGGGSTGELFF.

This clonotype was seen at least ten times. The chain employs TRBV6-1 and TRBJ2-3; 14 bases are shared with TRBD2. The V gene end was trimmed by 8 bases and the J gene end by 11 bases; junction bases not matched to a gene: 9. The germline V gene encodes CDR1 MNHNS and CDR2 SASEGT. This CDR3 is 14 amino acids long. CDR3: CASYVGGLAGGQYF. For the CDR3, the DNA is TGTGCCAGCTATGTTGGAGGACTAGCGGGGGGGCAGTATTTT.

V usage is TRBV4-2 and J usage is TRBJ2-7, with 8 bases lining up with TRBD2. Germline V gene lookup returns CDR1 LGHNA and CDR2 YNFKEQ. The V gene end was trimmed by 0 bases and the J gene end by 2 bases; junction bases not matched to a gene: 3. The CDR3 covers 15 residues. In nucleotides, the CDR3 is TGTGCCAGCAGCCAAGATAATAGCGGGGCCTACGAGCAGTACTTC. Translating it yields CASSQDNSGAYEQYF.

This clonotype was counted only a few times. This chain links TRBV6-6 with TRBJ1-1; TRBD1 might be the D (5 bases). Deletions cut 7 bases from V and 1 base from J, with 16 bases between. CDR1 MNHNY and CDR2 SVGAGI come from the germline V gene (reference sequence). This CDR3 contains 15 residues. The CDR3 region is CASKTPGGANTEAFF. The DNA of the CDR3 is TGTGCCAGCAAGACCCCGGGGGGTGCGAACACTGAAGCTTTCTTT.

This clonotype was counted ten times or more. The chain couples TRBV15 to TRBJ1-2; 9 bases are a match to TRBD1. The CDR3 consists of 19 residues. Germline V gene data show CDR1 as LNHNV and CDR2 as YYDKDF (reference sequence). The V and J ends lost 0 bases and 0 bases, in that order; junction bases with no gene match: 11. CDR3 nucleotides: TGTGCCACCAGCAGAGATTATGGGACAGGGACTTTAGCTAACTATGGCTACACCTTC. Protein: CATSRDYGTGTLANYGYTF.

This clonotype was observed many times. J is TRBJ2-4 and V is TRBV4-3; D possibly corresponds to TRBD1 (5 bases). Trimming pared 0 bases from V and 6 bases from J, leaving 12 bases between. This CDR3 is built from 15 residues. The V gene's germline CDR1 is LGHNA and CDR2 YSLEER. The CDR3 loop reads CASSQDNRRGNIQYF. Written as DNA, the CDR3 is TGCGCCAGCAGCCAAGATAACCGAAGGGGAAACATTCAGTACTTC.

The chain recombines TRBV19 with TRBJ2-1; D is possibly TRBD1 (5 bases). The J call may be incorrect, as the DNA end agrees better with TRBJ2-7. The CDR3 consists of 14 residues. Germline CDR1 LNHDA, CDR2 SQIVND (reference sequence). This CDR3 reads CASSLWGTSYEQYF. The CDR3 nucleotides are TGTGCCAGTAGCCTATGGGGCACGTCCTACGAGCAGTACTTC.

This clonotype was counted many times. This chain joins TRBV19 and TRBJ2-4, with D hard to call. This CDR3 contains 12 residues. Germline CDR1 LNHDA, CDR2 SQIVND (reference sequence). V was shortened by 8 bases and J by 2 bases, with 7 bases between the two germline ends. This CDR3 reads CASSESKNIQYF. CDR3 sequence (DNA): TGTGCCAGTTCCGAATCCAAAAACATTCAGTACTTC.

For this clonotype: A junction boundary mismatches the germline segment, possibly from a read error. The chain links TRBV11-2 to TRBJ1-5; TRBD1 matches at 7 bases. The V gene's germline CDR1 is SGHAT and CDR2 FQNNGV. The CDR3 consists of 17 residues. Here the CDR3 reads CASSENETGISNQPQHF. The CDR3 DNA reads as TGTGCCAGCAGCGAAAATGAGACAGGGATTAGCAACCAGCCCCAGCATTTT.

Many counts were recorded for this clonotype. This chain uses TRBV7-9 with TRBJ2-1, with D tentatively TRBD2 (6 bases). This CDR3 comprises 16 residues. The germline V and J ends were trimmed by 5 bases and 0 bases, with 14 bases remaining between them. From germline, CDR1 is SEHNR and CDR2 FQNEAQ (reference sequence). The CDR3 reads CASSTPGTHSYNEQFF. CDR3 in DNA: TGTGCCAGCAGCACCCCAGGGACTCACTCCTACAATGAGCAGTTCTTC.

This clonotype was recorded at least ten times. The chain's CDR3 is CSASPQVNEQFF. CDR3 in DNA: TGCAGTGCAAGTCCCCAGGTCAATGAGCAGTTCTTC. V usage is TRBV20-1 and J usage is TRBJ2-1; no clear D gene. Germline CDR1 and CDR2: DFQATT and SNEGSKA (reference sequence). The CDR3 is made up of 12 amino acids. V shed 6 bases and J shed 6 bases, with 12 bases lying between them.